This T cell receptor beta chain was obtained from a study of T cell responses to AZD1222 COVID-19 vaccine. Clones were sequenced by immunoSEQ multiplex PCR, and TCRdb holds only the in-frame ones, with some missing. The repertoire consists of 110,000 to 150,000 clones, with approximately 90% occurring once and the leading ten covering 3.4%. Germline CDR1 reads SGHAT; CDR2 reads FQNNGV. The CDR3 runs to 15 residues. Trimming removed 5 bases from V and 2 bases from J; junction bases left unmatched: 5. Details on this clone: As yet, its antigen is unknown.

Study-wide results and caveats: Spike-specific TCR breadth and depth rose after two AZD1222 doses.

The V and J genes are TRBV11-2 and TRBJ2-3, with 9 bases that match TRBD1. This receptor was obtained from an adult in good health. This sample comprised peripheral blood, obtained on day 0 of AZD1222 vaccination. The CDR3 DNA reads TGTGCCAGCAGCCTGGACAGGGGACCCACAGATACGCAGTATTTT. Translating it yields CASSLDRGPTDTQYF.